The 26 T cell receptor beta chains below come from one sample, sequenced in a study of blood T cell repertoires in COVID-19. The table came from immunoSEQ multiplex PCR; TCRdb's copy has only in-frame clones and leaves some out. The sample includes roughly 180,000 clones, 81% of them seen just once. Sequenced material: peripheral blood. The receptor set was obtained from a woman of 80 years or more with COVID-19, enrolled during active disease.

The V gene is TRBV19, the J gene TRBJ1-1; 9 positions match TRBD1. The CDR3 is made up of 14 amino acids. The germline CDR1 and CDR2 sequences are LNHDA and SQIVND (reference sequence). J gave up 5 bases and V 4 bases, and 5 bases lay outside the gene matches. This chain's CDR3 is CASSRDRARTEAFF. CDR3 bases: TGTGCCAGTAGTAGGGACAGGGCGAGAACTGAAGCTTTCTTT.

V is TRBV9 and J is TRBJ2-3; TRBD1 aligns across 9 bases. Germline V gives CDR1 SGDLS, CDR2 YYNGEE. V gave up 3 bases and J gave up 5 bases; unmatched junction bases: 1. The CDR3 has 13 amino acids. The CDR3: CASSGQGEDTQYF. DNA for the CDR3: TGTGCCAGCAGCGGACAGGGGGAAGATACGCAGTATTTT. Together with reference TRBV9 and TRBJ2-3, the CDR3 gives the full variable domain: DSGVTQTPKHLITATGQRVTLRCSPRSGDLSVYWYQQSLDQGLQFLIQYYNGEERAKGNILERFSAQQFPDLHSELNLSSLELGDSALYFCASSGQGEDTQYFGPGTRLTVL.

This clone has ten or more counts. Other DNA variants within this sample encode the same CDR3. The chain uses TRBV28 and TRBJ2-7; maybe TRBD1 (6 bases). V was shortened by 6 bases and J by 1 base, with 10 bases between the two germline ends. The CDR3 runs 13 residues. Germline V lookup: CDR1 MDHEN, CDR2 SYDVKM. The CDR3 DNA is TGTGCCAGCAGCCCTGGACAGTCCTACGAGCAGTACTTC. Its translation is CASSPGQSYEQYF.

This chain uses TRBV18 with TRBJ2-1, with TRBD2 identical over 9 bases. This CDR3 is 15 amino acids long. After removal of 3 bases from V and 7 bases from J, the junction contained 7 bases not matched to a gene. Per germline, CDR1 KGHSH and CDR2 LQKENI. CDR3 nucleotide sequence: TGTGCCAGCTCACCCGTTGCGGGGGGGCAAAATGAGCAGTTCTTC. This translates into CASSPVAGGQNEQFF. The variable domain in full, with the rest retrieved from reference TRBV18 and TRBJ2-1, is NAGVMQNPRHLVRRRGQEARLRCSPMKGHSHVYWYRQLPEEGLKFMVYLQKENIIDESGMPKERFSAEFPKEGPSILRIQQVVRGDSAAYFCASSPVAGGQNEQFFGPGTRLTVL.

V is TRBV11-3 and J is TRBJ2-7, with D tentatively TRBD1 (6 bases). Trimming left V 3 bases short and J 2 bases short, with 8 bases between. From germline, CDR1 is SGHNT and CDR2 YENEEA. The CDR3 runs to 13 residues. CDR3: CASSLTGPYEQYF. The CDR3 region has the DNA TGTGCCAGCAGCTTGACAGGCCCCTACGAGCAGTACTTC.

The gene calls are TRBV18 and TRBJ2-7; possible D gene TRBD2, 5 bases. This CDR3 region has 14 residues. The V end was cut by 3 bases, the J end by 0 bases, with 9 bases between. Germline assignment: CDR1 KGHSH and CDR2 LQKENI. Written as DNA, the CDR3 is TGTGCCAGCTCACCTAGAGGGCCCTCCTACGAGCAGTACTTC. This gives the protein CASSPRGPSYEQYF.

This sequence joins TRBV18 and TRBJ1-1; D gene ambiguous. The CDR3 is made up of 14 amino acids. V lost 1 base, J lost 4 bases, and 10 bases lay in between. Germline values: CDR1 KGHSH, CDR2 LQKENI. CDR3 sequence (DNA): TGTGCCAGCTCACCACGGCGGCTGGCCACTGAAGCTTTCTTT. Translation gives CASSPRRLATEAFF.

V is TRBV5-1 and J is TRBJ2-7; 7 bases are shared with TRBD1. After removal of 2 bases from V and 0 bases from J, the junction contained 2 bases not matched to a gene. Germline CDR1 reads SGHRS; CDR2 reads YFSETQ. The CDR3 is 14 residues long. For the CDR3, the DNA is TGCGCCAGCAGCTTTTCAGGGGGCTCCTACGAGCAGTACTTC. Protein product: CASSFSGGSYEQYF.

The chain recombines TRBV6-2 or TRBV6-3 with TRBJ2-3; the D gene is possibly TRBD2 (6 bases). This CDR3 has 16 amino acids. Germline-derived CDR1 and CDR2 are MNHEY and SVGEGT. V lost 1 base and J lost 2, with 13 bases in between. In DNA form, the CDR3 reads TGTGCCAGCAGTTACTTACGCGGGGAGTTCACAGATACGCAGTATTTT. Translation: CASSYLRGEFTDTQYF.

The chain is built from TRBV18 and TRBJ1-1; D is unclear. The CDR3 loop spans 13 amino acids. The germline CDR1 and CDR2 sequences are KGHSH and LQKENI. Trimming removed 5 bases at V and 1 base at J, with 8 bases between. The CDR3 spells CASSSQENTEAFF. The CDR3, as DNA: TGTGCCAGCTCATCCCAGGAGAACACTGAAGCTTTCTTT. The full variable domain, in which reference TRBV18 and TRBJ1-1 provide the parts outside the CDR3, is NAGVMQNPRHLVRRRGQEARLRCSPMKGHSHVYWYRQLPEEGLKFMVYLQKENIIDESGMPKERFSAEFPKEGPSILRIQQVVRGDSAAYFCASSSQENTEAFFGQGTRLTVV.

The V call is TRBV20-1, the J call TRBJ1-2; no clear D. Germline assignment: CDR1 DFQATT and CDR2 SNEGSKA (reference sequence). The CDR3 contains 11 residues. V lost 4 bases to trimming and J lost 2 bases, with 5 bases between them. The CDR3 region is CSANRNYGYTF. The CDR3 DNA sequence: TGCAGTGCTAACCGGAACTATGGCTACACCTTC.

This sequence joins TRBV6-2 or TRBV6-3 and TRBJ1-6, with 10 bases identical to TRBD1. Per the germline V gene, CDR1 is MNHEY and CDR2 is SVGEGT. CDR3 length: 13 amino acids. Unmatched junction bases numbered 2, after V lost 5 bases and J lost 10 bases. The CDR3 sequence: CASSRDRGSPLHF. The CDR3 DNA reads as TGTGCCAGCAGTCGGGACAGGGGATCACCCCTCCACTTT.

V usage is TRBV7-8 and J usage is TRBJ2-7; 10 nucleotides match TRBD1. The CDR3 sequence is 15 residues long. V lost 5 bases, J lost 1 base, and 5 bases stayed unmatched. Germline V gives CDR1 SGHVS, CDR2 FQNEAQ. CDR3 residues: CASSIPGQGSYEQYF. Written as DNA, the CDR3 is TGTGCCAGCAGCATCCCGGGACAGGGGTCCTACGAGCAGTACTTC.

The chain combines TRBV19 with TRBJ2-3; D perhaps matches TRBD1 (6 bases). Trimming shortened V by 5 bases and J by 0 bases, and 15 bases separated the two germline ends. The CDR3 covers 16 residues. Germline V gene sequence: CDR1 LNHDA, CDR2 SQIVND (reference sequence). CDR3 residues: CASSGTGHPSTDTQYF. DNA for the CDR3: TGTGCCAGTAGTGGAACAGGGCACCCCAGCACAGATACGCAGTATTTT.

About this clone itself: Other DNA sequences from this sample encode an identical CDR3 as well. The genes are TRBV7-3 and TRBJ1-5; the D gene is possibly TRBD1 (5 bases). Germline CDR1 SGHTA, CDR2 FQGTGA. The CDR3 runs 13 residues. V was cut by 2 bases and J by 6 bases, with 8 bases left in between. In DNA, the CDR3 is TGTGCCAGCAGCTTATGGGGCGGTCAGCCCCAGCATTTT. Encoded protein: CASSLWGGQPQHF.

Many counts were recorded for this clone. The chain is built from TRBV10-3 and TRBJ2-2; 9 bases agree with TRBD1. The CDR3 is made up of 13 amino acids. The V gene's germline CDR1 is ENHRY and CDR2 SYGVKD. Losses at the gene ends were 6 bases for V and 6 bases for J; bases not matched to a gene: 2. The DNA of the CDR3 is TGTGCCATCAGACAGGGGGCGTCCGGGGAGCTGTTTTTT. Translating it yields CAIRQGASGELFF.

With regard to this clone: This same CDR3 is encoded by further DNA sequences in the sample. CDR3 sequence (DNA): TGCGCCAGCAGCTTGGGCCTAGCGGGGGAGACCCAGTACTTC. Protein product: CASSLGLAGETQYF. This rearrangement joins TRBV5-1 to TRBJ2-5; TRBD2 matches at 9 bases. CDR1 SGHRS and CDR2 YFSETQ come from the germline V gene. The CDR3 covers 14 residues. With 0 bases clipped from V and 5 bases from J, the junction kept 2 bases outside the gene matches.

The chain couples TRBV2 to TRBJ2-1, with D perhaps TRBD2 (5 bases). V lost 9 bases and J 5 bases, leaving 14 bases between the germline ends. CDR3 length: 13 residues. The germline CDR1 and CDR2 sequences are SNHLY and FYNNEI. CDR3 in amino acids: CARADGFNNEQFF. CDR3 nucleotides: TGTGCCAGAGCGGACGGATTCAACAATGAGCAGTTCTTC.

In this sample, this clone turned up once. The chain carries TRBV18 and TRBJ2-5; 9 positions match TRBD1. Germline loops: CDR1 KGHSH, CDR2 LQKENI. The CDR3 is 17 amino acids. Trimming cost V 4 bases and J 2 bases; bases outside gene matches: 11. For the CDR3, the DNA is TGTGCCAGCTCACTTCTACTGACAGGGGGGGGTCAAGAGACCCAGTACTTC. Protein: CASSLLLTGGGQETQYF.

This chain connects TRBV4-3 to TRBJ2-1, with a tentative D call TRBD1 (6 bases). The germline V gene has CDR1 LGHNA and CDR2 YSLEER. This CDR3 has 14 residues. The V end was cut by 4 bases, the J end by 2 bases, with 9 bases between. The CDR3 here is CASSRGPPYNEQFF. The CDR3 DNA reads as TGCGCCAGCAGCCGGGGGCCCCCCTACAATGAGCAGTTCTTC.

CDR3 loop: CASSSSGTGYYNEQFF. DNA of the CDR3: TGTGCCAGCAGCTCCTCCGGGACAGGGTACTACAATGAGCAGTTCTTC. The chain has TRBV7-6 and TRBJ2-1, with TRBD1 matching 9 bases. Germline V gives CDR1 SGHVS, CDR2 FNYEAQ. The CDR3 loop spans 16 amino acids. V gave up 4 bases and J gave up 3 bases; unmatched junction bases: 7.

The V gene is TRBV2, the J gene TRBJ2-2; the D gene is possibly TRBD1 (6 bases). V dropped 6 bases and J dropped 6 bases, with 14 bases sitting between them. The CDR3 is 14 residues long. Germline values: CDR1 SNHLY, CDR2 FYNNEI. The CDR3 region is CASSADRSSGELFF. The CDR3 DNA sequence: TGTGCCAGCAGCGCTGACAGGTCATCCGGGGAGCTGTTTTTT. The full variable domain, rest sourced from reference TRBV2 and TRBJ2-2, is EPEVTQTPSHQVTQMGQEVILRCVPISNHLYFYWYRQILGQKVEFLVSFYNNEISEKSEIFDDQFSVERPDGSNFTLKIRSTKLEDSAMYFCASSADRSSGELFFGEGSRLTVL.

V usage is TRBV28 and J usage is TRBJ2-3, with D possibly TRBD1 on 6 matching bases. The CDR3 length is 17 residues. V shed 8 bases and J shed 2 bases, with 23 bases lying between them. Germline V gene data show CDR1 as MDHEN and CDR2 as SYDVKM. CDR3 in DNA: TGTGCCAGCGGCCGTCCCTGGGGACGGACAGTCACAGATACGCAGTATTTT. This translates into CASGRPWGRTVTDTQYF.

This rearrangement joins TRBV5-5 to TRBJ2-1; 13 positions agree with TRBD2. The CDR3 consists of 16 residues. The V gene's germline CDR1 is SGHKS and CDR2 YYEKEE (reference sequence). V was clipped by 3 bases and J by 9 bases; unmatched bases: 9. Here the CDR3 reads CASSSGLAGVVGEQFF. For the CDR3, the DNA is TGTGCCAGCAGCTCCGGACTAGCGGGAGTAGTGGGTGAGCAGTTCTTC.

The genes are TRBV4-1 and TRBJ2-1, with TRBD2 identical over 11 bases. Per the germline V gene, CDR1 is MGHRA and CDR2 is YSYEKL. The CDR3 sequence is 16 residues long. Trimming removed 0 bases from V and 14 bases from J; junction bases left unmatched: 12. CDR3 coding DNA: TGCGCCAGCAGCCAAGAGCGGGGGGAACTAGCGGGAGAGGAGTTCTTC. Translating it yields CASSQERGELAGEEFF.

The chain couples TRBV6-5 to TRBJ2-3, with TRBD1 as a possible D gene (7 bases). The CDR3 extends over 16 amino acids. Trimming removed 4 bases from V and 1 base from J, with 15 bases in between. The germline V gene encodes CDR1 MNHEY and CDR2 SVGAGI. CDR3 protein: CASSLEGALGTDTQYF. The DNA for the CDR3 is TGTGCCAGCAGTTTGGAGGGGGCTCTCGGCACAGATACGCAGTATTTT.